The 10 T cell receptor beta chains reported below all come from one sample, sequenced in a study of T cell responses to AZD1222 COVID-19 vaccine. The table came from immunoSEQ multiplex PCR; TCRdb's copy has only in-frame clones and leaves some out. The data contain roughly 180,000 clones, approximately 89% of them singletons. The sample was peripheral blood, taken 28 days after the second AZD1222 dose. Receptors originate from an adult who received the AZD1222 COVID-19 vaccine.

The V gene is TRBV5-1, the J gene TRBJ2-1; possibly TRBD1 or TRBD2 for D (5 bases each). Trimming took off 3 bases at V and 1 base at J, with 11 bases between the two ends. The germline V gene has CDR1 SGHRS and CDR2 YFSETQ. The CDR3 spans 15 residues. The chain's CDR3 is CASSYGDQSYNEQFF. CDR3 sequence (DNA): TGCGCCAGCAGCTACGGGGACCAGTCCTACAATGAGCAGTTCTTC.

The gene calls are TRBV19 and TRBJ1-4; weak D call: TRBD1 (5 bases). The CDR3 extends over 14 amino acids. CDR1 and CDR2 (germline): LNHDA, SQIVND (reference sequence). V gave up 3 bases and J gave up 4 bases, with 9 bases separating them. CDR3 sequence: CASSIGAGNEKLFF. DNA for the CDR3: TGTGCCAGTAGTATTGGGGCGGGTAATGAAAAACTGTTTTTT.

This clone was observed a single time. This chain joins TRBV5-8 and TRBJ2-1; D is perhaps TRBD1 or TRBD2 (6 bases each). V gave up 2 bases and J gave up 9 bases, with 18 bases separating them. The germline CDR1 and CDR2 sequences are SGHTS and YDEGEE. The CDR3 is 15 residues long. The CDR3 region has the DNA TGTGCCAGCAGCTTCCGTGGCTGGAAGGGGGGTGAGCAGTTCTTC. The encoded protein is CASSFRGWKGGEQFF.

The chain links TRBV6-5 to TRBJ2-7; maybe TRBD1 (5 bases). Germline CDR1 MNHEY, CDR2 SVGAGI. V gave up 0 bases and J gave up 2 bases, with 11 bases separating them. The CDR3 extends over 15 amino acids. As DNA, the CDR3 is TGTGCCAGCAGTTACTCATCGTCAGGGCCCTACGAGCAGTACTTC. Translating gives CASSYSSSGPYEQYF.

This chain joins TRBV9 and TRBJ2-1; 7 bases agree with TRBD2. J gave up 8 bases and V 4 bases, and 9 bases lay outside the gene matches. CDR3 length equals 14 residues. The germline V gene encodes CDR1 SGDLS and CDR2 YYNGEE. The CDR3 DNA follows: TGTGCCAGCAGCCCCCGGACTAGGCGGGATGAGCAGTTCTTC. It specifies CASSPRTRRDEQFF.

V usage is TRBV5-1 and J usage is TRBJ2-7, with D hard to call. The CDR3 runs 14 residues. V was shortened by 0 bases and J by 2 bases, with 9 bases between the two germline ends. CDR1 and CDR2 from the germline V gene are SGHRS and YFSETQ. The CDR3 DNA reads as TGCGCCAGCAGCTTGGCTGGGTCGCCCTACGAGCAGTACTTC. Encoded protein: CASSLAGSPYEQYF.

The chain links TRBV11-2 to TRBJ2-7; either TRBD1 or TRBD2 may fit D (5 bases each). The V gene lost 1 base and the J gene lost 3 bases, with 19 bases spanning the gap. Germline assignment: CDR1 SGHAT and CDR2 FQNNGV. CDR3 length: 17 amino acids. CDR3 nucleotides: TGTGCCAGCAGCTTAGTAGGCCAACTAGGGGTTTACTACGAGCAGTACTTC. It is translated as CASSLVGQLGVYYEQYF.

This rearrangement joins TRBV28 to TRBJ2-7, with a tentative D call TRBD1 (6 bases). With 11 bases removed from V and 3 bases from J, the gap between germline ends came to 11 bases. This CDR3 is 11 amino acids long. CDR1 and CDR2 (germline): MDHEN, SYDVKM. This CDR3 is CASGTHYEQYF. As DNA, the CDR3 is TGTGCCTCCGGGACACACTACGAGCAGTACTTC.

The rearrangement uses TRBV27 and TRBJ2-5; D gene unclear. Trimming pared 2 bases from V and 0 bases from J, leaving 1 base between. The CDR3 totals 12 residues. Germline CDR1 MNHEY, CDR2 SMNVEV (reference sequence). The CDR3: CASSLDQETQYF. CDR3 coding DNA: TGTGCCAGCAGTTTAGACCAAGAGACCCAGTACTTC.

CDR3 nucleotide sequence: TGTGCCAGCAGTTCGACACACGGATACTACGAGCAGTACTTC. Its protein is CASSSTHGYYEQYF. The chain carries TRBV6-6 and TRBJ2-7, with D unresolved. Germline-derived CDR1 and CDR2 are MNHNY and SVGAGI (reference sequence). Trimming left V 4 bases short and J 3 bases short, with 13 bases between. The CDR3 has 14 residues.